Listed below are T cell receptor beta chains from one sample, sequenced in a study of T-cell reconstitution after alpha-beta-depleted transplantation in children. TCRdb ran MiXCR on the PCR reads and lists one entry per CDR3 protein. Among hundreds of thousands of distinct CDR3 sequences listed, over 9.5% were seen once. The sample consisted of PBMCs, taken before TCRalphabeta/CD19-depleted stem cell transplant. The receptors were gathered from a child aged 2 to 10 with inherited bone marrow failure, due to receive a stem cell transplant. CDR3s include the opening cysteine and the closing phenylalanine or tryptophan. A D gene is named only where the DNA matches it firmly. Only some rows state a clone size, as once, few, many or a class for expanded clones.

V	J	D	size	DNA	CDR3
TRBV4-3	TRBJ2-5	NA	many	TGCGCCAGCAGCGTGCAGCCGCAAGAGACCCAGTACTTC	CASSVQPQETQYF
TRBV27	TRBJ2-7	TRBD1	many	TGTGCCAGCAGTTTATACTCGGACAGGGGAGTTAAGGACGAGCAGTACTTC	CASSLYSDRGVKDEQYF
TRBV20-1	TRBJ2-5	NA	few	TGCAGTCCAGGGGGAGGGGAGACCCAGTACTTC	CSPGGGETQYF
TRBV25-1	TRBJ2-5	TRBD2	many	TGTGCCAGCAGTGCCCTGAGCGGGAGCAATCGGGAGACCCAGTACTTC	CASSALSGSNRETQYF
TRBV5-1	TRBJ2-2	NA	NA	TGCGCCAGCAGCTTGGCAGTGGGACGGAACACCGGGGAGCTGTTTTTT	CASSLAVGRNTGELFF
TRBV28	TRBJ1-4	NA	few	TGTGCCAGCAGTTTTCGGGTTAATGAAAAACTGTTTTTT	CASSFRVNEKLFF
TRBV4-2	TRBJ2-7	TRBD1	few	TGTGCCAGCAGCCAGACGGGGACAGAGTGGGGCGAGCAGTACTTC	CASSQTGTEWGEQYF
TRBV18	TRBJ2-3	NA	many	TGTGCCAGCAGTCCCAGCACAGATACGCAGTATTTT	CASSPSTDTQYF
TRBV4-3	TRBJ2-7	NA	many	TGCGCCAGCAGCCAAGATTATCCCGCGGGGACGCAGGTGGCCTACGAGCAGTACTTC	CASSQDYPAGTQVAYEQYF
TRBV2	TRBJ1-3	NA	NA	TGTGCCAGCAGTGAGCGGCAGGGCGTGCACACCATATATTTT	CASSERQGVHTIYF
TRBV5-1	TRBJ2-1	TRBD2	many	TGCGCCAGCAGCTTGGGAGGATCTAGCGGGATTTACAATGAGCAGTTCTTC	CASSLGGSSGIYNEQFF
TRBV5-1	TRBJ2-7	NA	many	TGCGCCAGCAGCTTGGTTGGGTTGTCCTACGAGCAGTACTTC	CASSLVGLSYEQYF
TRBV20-1	TRBJ2-2	TRBD2	few	TGCAGTGCTAGAGAGCTAGCGGGAAGGACCGGGGAGCTGTTTTTT	CSARELAGRTGELFF
TRBV20-1	TRBJ2-1	TRBD2	many	TGCAGTGCTAGCTGGAGCGGGAGCTACAATGAGCAGTTCTTC	CSASWSGSYNEQFF
TRBV27	TRBJ2-7	TRBD2	few	TGTGCCAGCAGTCTAACCGGGACTACCTCCGAGCAGTACTTC	CASSLTGTTSEQYF
TRBV7-9	TRBJ1-2	NA	few	TGTGCCAGCACCGACGACAGTTACTATGGCTACACCTTC	CASTDDSYYGYTF
TRBV6-5	TRBJ2-2	NA	few	TGTGCCAGCAGTTACTCTGCCGGGTGGGACACCGGGGAGCTGTTTTTT	CASSYSAGWDTGELFF
TRBV30	TRBJ2-1	TRBD2	NA	TGTGCCTGGAGTGTGCGACTAGCGGGCCACAATGAGCAGTTCTTC	CAWSVRLAGHNEQFF
TRBV5-1	TRBJ2-3	TRBD2	many	TGCGCCAGCAGCTTGACCGGGACTAAGATCACAGATACGCAGTATTTT	CASSLTGTKITDTQYF
TRBV28	TRBJ2-1	NA	many	TGTGCCAGCACCCTTTCAACTAGTGGGGGTCTGGGTGAGCAGTTCTTC	CASTLSTSGGLGEQFF
TRBV7-9	TRBJ2-7	NA	NA	TGTGCCAGCAGCTCCCAGATGATTTGGCCCTACGAGCAGTACTTC	CASSSQMIWPYEQYF
TRBV9	TRBJ2-1	NA	few	TGTGCCAGCAGCGTAGGGTCCCACAATGAGCAGTTCTTC	CASSVGSHNEQFF
TRBV18	TRBJ1-1	NA	NA	TGTGCCAGCTCAGACTACAGGGTCGTAGCTTTCTTT	CASSDYRVVAFF
TRBV4-1	TRBJ2-5	NA	many	TGCGCCAGCAGCCAAGTGCCCCTGGAGACCCAGTACTTC	CASSQVPLETQYF
TRBV28	TRBJ2-5	NA	many	TGTGCCAGCCAACCATCGGCGCAAGAGACCCAGTACTTC	CASQPSAQETQYF
TRBV5-4	TRBJ2-5	NA	NA	TGTGCCAGCAGCTTCTTTCCTAGCGTAAAAGAGACCCAGTACTTC	CASSFFPSVKETQYF
TRBV2	TRBJ2-1	NA	NA	TGTGCCAGCAGTTCGGAGTCCCAGAATGAGCAGTTCTTC	CASSSESQNEQFF
TRBV28	TRBJ2-1	NA	many	TGTGCCAGCATCTCGCAGGGAAGGCGCAATGAGCAGTTCTTC	CASISQGRRNEQFF